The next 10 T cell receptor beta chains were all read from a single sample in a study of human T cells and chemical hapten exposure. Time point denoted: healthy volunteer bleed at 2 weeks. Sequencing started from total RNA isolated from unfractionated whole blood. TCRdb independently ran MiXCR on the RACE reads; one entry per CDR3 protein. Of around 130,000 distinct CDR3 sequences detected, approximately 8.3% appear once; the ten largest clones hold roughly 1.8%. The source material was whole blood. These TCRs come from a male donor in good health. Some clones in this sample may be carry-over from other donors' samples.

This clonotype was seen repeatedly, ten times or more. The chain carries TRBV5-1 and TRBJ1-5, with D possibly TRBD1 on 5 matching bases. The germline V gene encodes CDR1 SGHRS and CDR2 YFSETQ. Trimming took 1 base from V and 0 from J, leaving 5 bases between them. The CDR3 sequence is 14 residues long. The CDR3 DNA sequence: TGCGCCAGCAGCTTGACAGGTAGCAATCAGCCCCAGCATTTT. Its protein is CASSLTGSNQPQHF.

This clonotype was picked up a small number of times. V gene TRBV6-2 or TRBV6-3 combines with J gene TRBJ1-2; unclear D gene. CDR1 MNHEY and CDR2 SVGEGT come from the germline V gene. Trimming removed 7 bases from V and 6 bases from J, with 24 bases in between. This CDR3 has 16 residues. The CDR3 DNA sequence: TGTGCCAGCACGGGATCGCCAACCTCCCCGGACGATGGCTACACCTTC. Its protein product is CASTGSPTSPDDGYTF.

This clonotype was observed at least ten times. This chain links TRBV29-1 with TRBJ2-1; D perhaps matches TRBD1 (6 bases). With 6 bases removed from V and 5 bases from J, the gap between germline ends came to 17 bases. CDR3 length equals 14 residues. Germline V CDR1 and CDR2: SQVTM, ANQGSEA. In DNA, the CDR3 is TGCAGCGTCGGACGGCAGGGGCCTAACAATGAGCAGTTCTTC. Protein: CSVGRQGPNNEQFF.

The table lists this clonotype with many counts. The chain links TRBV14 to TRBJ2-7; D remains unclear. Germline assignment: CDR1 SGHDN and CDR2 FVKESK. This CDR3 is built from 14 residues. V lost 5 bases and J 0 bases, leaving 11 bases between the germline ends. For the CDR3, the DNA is TGTGCCAGCAGCTCGGCGGCGGTCTCCTACGAGCAGTACTTC. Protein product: CASSSAAVSYEQYF.

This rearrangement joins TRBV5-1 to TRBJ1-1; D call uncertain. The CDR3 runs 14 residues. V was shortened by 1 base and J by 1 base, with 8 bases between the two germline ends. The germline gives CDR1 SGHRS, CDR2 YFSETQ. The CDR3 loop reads CASSLNNRNTEAFF. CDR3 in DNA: TGCGCCAGCAGCTTGAATAACAGGAACACTGAAGCTTTCTTT.

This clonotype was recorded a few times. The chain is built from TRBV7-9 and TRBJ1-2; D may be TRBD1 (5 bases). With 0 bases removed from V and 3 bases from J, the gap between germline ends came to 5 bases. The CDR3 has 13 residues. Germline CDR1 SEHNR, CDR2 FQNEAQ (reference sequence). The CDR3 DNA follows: TGTGCCAGCAGCTTAGCCAGGGACTATGGCTACACCTTC. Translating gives CASSLARDYGYTF.

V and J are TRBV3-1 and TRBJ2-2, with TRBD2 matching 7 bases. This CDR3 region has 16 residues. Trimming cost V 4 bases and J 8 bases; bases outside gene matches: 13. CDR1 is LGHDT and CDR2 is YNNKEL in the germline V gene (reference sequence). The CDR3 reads CASSPSPLAASGELFF. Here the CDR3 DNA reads TGTGCCAGCAGCCCATCTCCGCTAGCGGCGAGTGGGGAGCTGTTTTTT.

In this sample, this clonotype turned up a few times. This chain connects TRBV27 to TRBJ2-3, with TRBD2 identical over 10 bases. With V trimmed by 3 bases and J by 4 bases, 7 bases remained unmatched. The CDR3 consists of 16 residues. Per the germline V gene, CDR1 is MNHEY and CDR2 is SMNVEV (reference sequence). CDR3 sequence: CASSLVAGGGADTQYF. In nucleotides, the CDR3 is TGTGCCAGCAGTTTGGTAGCGGGAGGAGGTGCAGATACGCAGTATTTT.

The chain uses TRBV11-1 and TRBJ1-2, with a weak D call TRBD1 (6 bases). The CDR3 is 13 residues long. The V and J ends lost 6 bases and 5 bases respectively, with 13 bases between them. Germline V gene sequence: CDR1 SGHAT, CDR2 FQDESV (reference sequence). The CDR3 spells CASSRDTFYGYTF. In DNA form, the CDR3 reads TGTGCCAGCAGTCGGGACACCTTTTATGGCTACACCTTC.

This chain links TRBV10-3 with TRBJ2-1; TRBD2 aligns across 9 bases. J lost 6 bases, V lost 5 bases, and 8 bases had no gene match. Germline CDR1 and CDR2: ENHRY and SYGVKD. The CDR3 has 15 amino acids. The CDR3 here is CAISTIAGEPNEQFF. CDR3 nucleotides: TGTGCCATCAGTACGATAGCGGGAGAGCCCAATGAGCAGTTCTTC.